The source of this TCR beta chain is a study of CD8 T cells in Susac syndrome. Study in general: Treatment at blood withdrawal was none, corticosteroids, or intravenous immunoglobulin alone in Susac syndrome patients.

Germline V gene sequence: CDR1 KGHDR, CDR2 SFDVKD. The CDR3 has 17 amino acids. The trim removed 4 bases at V and 4 bases at J, leaving 13 bases unmatched. Random hexamers served to reverse transcribe roughly 0.45 to 1 ug RNA. TCRdb itself ran the immunoSEQ multiplex PCR reads through MiXCR, one entry per CDR3 protein. The profile shows 150,000 to 200,000 distinct CDR3 sequences, around 95% of them singletons. TEMRA cells were FACS-enriched and CD8+ and CD4+ T cells negatively isolated. Sequenced sample: CD4+ T cells from PBMCs. The V gene is TRBV24-1, the J gene TRBJ2-3; TRBD1 matches 7 bases. This clonotype originated in a human donor with Susac syndrome. In nucleotides, the CDR3 is TGTGCCACCAGTGACCCCCGTGGACAGGATCAAGCAGATACGCAGTATTTT. It is translated as CATSDPRGQDQADTQYF.